The sequence of this TCR beta chain was determined in a study of blood T cell repertoires in COVID-19. The wider study: Samples taken during acute and convalescent COVID-19 were collected in the United States, Italy and Spain. In each case, the material was cDNA or gDNA derived from T cells, B-cell-depleted T cells, or PBMCs.

Original processing methods: Scientists estimated how many nucleated cells there were by amplifying reference gene primers. Sequencing was performed with immunoSEQ multiplex PCR; in TCRdb, only in-frame clones are kept and a portion is missing. That table supplies the V and J calls and clone size; D and trimming were determined from the DNA. The sample lists about 26,000 clones; 90% were seen once. The CDR3 is made up of 18 amino acids. Per the germline V gene, CDR1 is KGHDR and CDR2 is SFDVKD. Trimming removed 4 bases at V and 0 bases at J, with 15 bases between. The sequence was collected from a man between 70 and 80 years old with acute or convalescent COVID-19. The genes are TRBV24-1 and TRBJ1-6; D unclear. Material for sequencing was peripheral blood. CDR3 DNA sequence: TGTGCCACCAGTGAAGGAGGGAGGGTGGTCTCCTATAATTCACCCCTCCACTTT. Translated, it gives CATSEGGRVVSYNSPLHF.